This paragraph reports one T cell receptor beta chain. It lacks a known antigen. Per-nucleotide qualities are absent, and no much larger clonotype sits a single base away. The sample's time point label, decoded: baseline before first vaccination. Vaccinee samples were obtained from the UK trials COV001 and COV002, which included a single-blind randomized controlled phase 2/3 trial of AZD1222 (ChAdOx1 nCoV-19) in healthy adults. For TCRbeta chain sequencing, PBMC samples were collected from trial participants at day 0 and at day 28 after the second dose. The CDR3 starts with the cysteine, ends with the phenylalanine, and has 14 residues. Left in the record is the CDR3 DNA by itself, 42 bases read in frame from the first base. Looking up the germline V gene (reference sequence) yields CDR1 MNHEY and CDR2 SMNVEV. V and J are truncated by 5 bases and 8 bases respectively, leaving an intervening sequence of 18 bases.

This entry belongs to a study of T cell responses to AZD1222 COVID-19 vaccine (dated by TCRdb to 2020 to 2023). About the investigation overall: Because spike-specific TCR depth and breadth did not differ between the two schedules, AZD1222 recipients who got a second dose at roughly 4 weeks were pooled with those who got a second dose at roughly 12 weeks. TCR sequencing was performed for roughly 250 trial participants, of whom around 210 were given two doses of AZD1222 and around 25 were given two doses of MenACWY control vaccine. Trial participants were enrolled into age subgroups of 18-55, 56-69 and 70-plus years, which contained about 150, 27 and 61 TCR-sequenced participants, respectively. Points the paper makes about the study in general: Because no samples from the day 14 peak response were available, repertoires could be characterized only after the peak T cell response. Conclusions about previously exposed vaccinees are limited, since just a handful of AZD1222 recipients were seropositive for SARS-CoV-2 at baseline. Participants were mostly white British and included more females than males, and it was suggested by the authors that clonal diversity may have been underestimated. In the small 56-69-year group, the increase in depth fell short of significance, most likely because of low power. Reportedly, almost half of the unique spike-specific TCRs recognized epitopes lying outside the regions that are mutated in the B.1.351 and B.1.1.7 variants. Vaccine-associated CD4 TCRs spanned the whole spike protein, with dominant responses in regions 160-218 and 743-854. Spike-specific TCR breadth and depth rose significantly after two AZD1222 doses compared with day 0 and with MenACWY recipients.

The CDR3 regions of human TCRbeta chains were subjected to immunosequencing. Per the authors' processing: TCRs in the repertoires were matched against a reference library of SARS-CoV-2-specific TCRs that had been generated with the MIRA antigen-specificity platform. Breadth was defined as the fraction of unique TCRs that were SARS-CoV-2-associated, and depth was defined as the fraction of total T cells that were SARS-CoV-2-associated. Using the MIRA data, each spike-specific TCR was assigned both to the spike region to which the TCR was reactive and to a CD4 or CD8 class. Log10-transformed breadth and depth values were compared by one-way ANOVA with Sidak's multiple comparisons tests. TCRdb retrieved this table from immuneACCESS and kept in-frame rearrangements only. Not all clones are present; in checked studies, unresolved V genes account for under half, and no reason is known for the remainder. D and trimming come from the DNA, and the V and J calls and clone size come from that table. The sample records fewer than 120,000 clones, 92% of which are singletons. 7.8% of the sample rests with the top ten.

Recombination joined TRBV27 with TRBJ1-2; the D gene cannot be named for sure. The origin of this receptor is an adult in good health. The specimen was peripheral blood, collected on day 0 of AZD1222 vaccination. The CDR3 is CASSPWTYQEGYTF. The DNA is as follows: TGTGCCAGCAGTCCCTGGACCTATCAGGAGGGCTACACCTTC.